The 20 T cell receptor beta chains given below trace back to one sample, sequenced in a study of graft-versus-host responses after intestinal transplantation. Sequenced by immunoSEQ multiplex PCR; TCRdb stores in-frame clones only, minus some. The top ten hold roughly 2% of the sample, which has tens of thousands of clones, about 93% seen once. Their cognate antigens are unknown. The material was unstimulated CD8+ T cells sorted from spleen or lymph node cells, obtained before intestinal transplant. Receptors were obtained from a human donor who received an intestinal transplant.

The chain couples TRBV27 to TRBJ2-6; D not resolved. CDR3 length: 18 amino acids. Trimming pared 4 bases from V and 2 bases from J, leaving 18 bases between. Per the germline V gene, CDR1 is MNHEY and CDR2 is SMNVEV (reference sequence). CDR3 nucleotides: TGTGCCAGCAGTTCAATCGACTCTATCACGCCTGGGGCCAACGTCCTGACTTTC. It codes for CASSSIDSITPGANVLTF.

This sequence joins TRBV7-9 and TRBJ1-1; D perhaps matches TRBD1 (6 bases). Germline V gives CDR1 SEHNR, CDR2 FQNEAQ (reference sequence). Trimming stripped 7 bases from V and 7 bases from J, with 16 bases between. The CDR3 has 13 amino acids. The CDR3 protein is CASTPTGTHEAFF. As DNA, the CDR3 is TGTGCCAGCACCCCTACAGGGACCCATGAAGCTTTCTTT.

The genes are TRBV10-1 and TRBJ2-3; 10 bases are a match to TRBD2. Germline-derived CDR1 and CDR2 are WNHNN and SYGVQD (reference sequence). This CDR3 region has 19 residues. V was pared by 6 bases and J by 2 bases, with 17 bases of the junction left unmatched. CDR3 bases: TGCGCCAGCAGAGTAGCGGGGGGTTCCTACAAACTTTACACAGATACGCAGTATTTT. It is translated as CASRVAGGSYKLYTDTQYF.

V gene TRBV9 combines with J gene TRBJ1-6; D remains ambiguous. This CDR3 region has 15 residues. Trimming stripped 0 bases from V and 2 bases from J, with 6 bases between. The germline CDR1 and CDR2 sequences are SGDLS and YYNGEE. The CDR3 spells CASSVGETYNSPLHF. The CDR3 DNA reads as TGTGCCAGCAGCGTAGGAGAGACCTATAATTCACCCCTCCACTTT.

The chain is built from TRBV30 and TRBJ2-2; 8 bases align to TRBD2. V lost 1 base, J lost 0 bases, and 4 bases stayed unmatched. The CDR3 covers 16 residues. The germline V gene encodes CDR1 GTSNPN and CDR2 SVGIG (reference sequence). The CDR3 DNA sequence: TGTGCCTGGAGTGCGGCGCGGGGGGCGAACACCGGGGAGCTGTTTTTT. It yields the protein CAWSAARGANTGELFF.

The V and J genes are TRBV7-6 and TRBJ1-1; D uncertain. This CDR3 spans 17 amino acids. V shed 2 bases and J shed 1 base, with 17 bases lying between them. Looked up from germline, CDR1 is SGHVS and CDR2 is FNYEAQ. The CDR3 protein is CASSLHRFGKENTEAFF. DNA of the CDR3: TGTGCCAGCAGCTTACATCGGTTCGGGAAAGAGAACACTGAAGCTTTCTTT. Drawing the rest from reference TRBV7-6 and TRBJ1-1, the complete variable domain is GAGVSQSPRYKVTKRGQDVALRCDPISGHVSLYWYRQALGQGPEFLTYFNYEAQQDKSGLPNDRFSAERPEGSISTLTIQRTEQRDSAMYRCASSLHRFGKENTEAFFGQGTRLTVV.

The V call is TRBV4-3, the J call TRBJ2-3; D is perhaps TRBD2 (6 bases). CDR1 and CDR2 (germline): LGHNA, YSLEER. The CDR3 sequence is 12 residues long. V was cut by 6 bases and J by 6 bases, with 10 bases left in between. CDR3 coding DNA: TGCGCCAGCAGGGGCGGGGCGGATACGCAGTATTTT. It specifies CASRGGADTQYF.

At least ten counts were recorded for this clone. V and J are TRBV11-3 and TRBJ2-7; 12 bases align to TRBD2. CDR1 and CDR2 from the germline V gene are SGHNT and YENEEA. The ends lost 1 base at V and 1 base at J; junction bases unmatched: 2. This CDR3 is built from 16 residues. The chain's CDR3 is CASSLAGLAGSYEQYF. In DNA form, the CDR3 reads TGTGCCAGCAGCTTAGCCGGACTAGCGGGATCCTACGAGCAGTACTTC.

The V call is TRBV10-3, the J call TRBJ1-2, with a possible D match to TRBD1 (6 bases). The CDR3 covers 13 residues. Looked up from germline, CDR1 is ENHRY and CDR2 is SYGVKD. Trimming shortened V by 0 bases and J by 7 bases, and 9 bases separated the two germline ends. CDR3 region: CAISESDRSGYTF. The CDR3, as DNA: TGTGCCATCAGTGAGTCTGACAGGTCTGGCTACACCTTC.

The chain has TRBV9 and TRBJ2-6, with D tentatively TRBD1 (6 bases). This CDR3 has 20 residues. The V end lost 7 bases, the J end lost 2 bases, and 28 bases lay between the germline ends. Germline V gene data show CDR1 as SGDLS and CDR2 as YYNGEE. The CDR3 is CASLPTSEQGNGPGANVLTF. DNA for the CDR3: TGTGCCAGCTTGCCGACTTCCGAACAGGGAAACGGGCCTGGGGCCAACGTCCTGACTTTC.

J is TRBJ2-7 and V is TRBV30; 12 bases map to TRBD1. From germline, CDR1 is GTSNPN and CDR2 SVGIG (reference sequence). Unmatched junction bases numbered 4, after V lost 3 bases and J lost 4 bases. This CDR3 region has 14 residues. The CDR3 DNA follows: TGTGCCTGGAGGAGGGGACAGGGGGCTTACGAGCAGTACTTC. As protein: CAWRRGQGAYEQYF.

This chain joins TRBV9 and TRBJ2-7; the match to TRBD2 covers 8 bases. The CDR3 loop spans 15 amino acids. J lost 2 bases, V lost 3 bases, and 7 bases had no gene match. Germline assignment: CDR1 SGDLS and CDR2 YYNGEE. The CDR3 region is CASSESGGAAYEQYF. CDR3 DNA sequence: TGTGCCAGCAGCGAGAGCGGGGGAGCAGCCTACGAGCAGTACTTC.

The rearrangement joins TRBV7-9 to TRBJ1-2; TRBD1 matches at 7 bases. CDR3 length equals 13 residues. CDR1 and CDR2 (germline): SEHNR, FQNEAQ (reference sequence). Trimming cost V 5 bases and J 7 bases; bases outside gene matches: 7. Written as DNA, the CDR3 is TGTGCCAGCAGCCCGACAGGGATGGGTGGCTACACCTTC. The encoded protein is CASSPTGMGGYTF.

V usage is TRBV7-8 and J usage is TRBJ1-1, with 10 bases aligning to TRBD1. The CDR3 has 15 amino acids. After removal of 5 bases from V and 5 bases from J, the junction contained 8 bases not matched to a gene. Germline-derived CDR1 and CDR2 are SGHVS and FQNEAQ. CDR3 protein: CASSPPRTGGTEAFF. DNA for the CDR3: TGTGCCAGCAGCCCACCCCGGACAGGGGGTACTGAAGCTTTCTTT.

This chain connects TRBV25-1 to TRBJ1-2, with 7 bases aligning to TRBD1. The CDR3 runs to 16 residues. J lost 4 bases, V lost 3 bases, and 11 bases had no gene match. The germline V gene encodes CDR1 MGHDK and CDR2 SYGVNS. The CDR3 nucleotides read TGTGCCAGCAGTGAGGACAGGATCCCAGCAGGCTATGGCTACACCTTC. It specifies CASSEDRIPAGYGYTF.

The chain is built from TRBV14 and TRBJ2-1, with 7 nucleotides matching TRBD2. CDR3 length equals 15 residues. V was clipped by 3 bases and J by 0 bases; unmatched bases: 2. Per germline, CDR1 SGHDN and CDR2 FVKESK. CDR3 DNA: TGTGCCAGCAGCCACCGCGGGGGCTCCTACAATGAGCAGTTCTTC. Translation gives CASSHRGGSYNEQFF.

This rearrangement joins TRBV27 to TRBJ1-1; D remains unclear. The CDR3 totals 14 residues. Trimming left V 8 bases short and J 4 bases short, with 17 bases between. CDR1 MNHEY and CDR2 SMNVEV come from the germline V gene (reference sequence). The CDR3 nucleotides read TGTGCCAGCCAGACCTCCTTCCCGGGCACTGAAGCTTTCTTT. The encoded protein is CASQTSFPGTEAFF.

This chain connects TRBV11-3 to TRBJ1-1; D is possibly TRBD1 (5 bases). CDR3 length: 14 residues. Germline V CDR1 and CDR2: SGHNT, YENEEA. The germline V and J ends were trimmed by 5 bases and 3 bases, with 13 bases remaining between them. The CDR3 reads CASSIQVADTEAFF. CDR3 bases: TGTGCCAGCAGCATACAGGTTGCGGACACTGAAGCTTTCTTT.

The CDR3 sequence is CASSSGQGNYNEQFF. The CDR3 nucleotides read TGCGCCAGCAGCTCCGGACAGGGAAATTACAATGAGCAGTTCTTC. This chain links TRBV4-3 with TRBJ2-1, with 8 bases that match TRBD1. This CDR3 contains 15 residues. Looked up from germline, CDR1 is LGHNA and CDR2 is YSLEER. The V and J ends lost 5 bases and 4 bases, in that order; junction bases with no gene match: 7.

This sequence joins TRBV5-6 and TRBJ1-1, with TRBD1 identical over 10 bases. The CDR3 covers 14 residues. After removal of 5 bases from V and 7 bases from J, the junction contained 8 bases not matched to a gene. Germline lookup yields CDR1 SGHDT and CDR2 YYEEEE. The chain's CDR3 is CASSSGTGAIEAFF. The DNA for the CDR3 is TGTGCCAGCAGTTCGGGGACAGGGGCTATTGAAGCTTTCTTT.